Given below is one TCR beta chain in context. Extracted RNA was reverse transcribed, and the resulting cDNA served as sequencing template. Generated by immunoSEQ multiplex PCR, the TCRdb table keeps only in-frame clones and is missing some. Of about 150,000 clones in the sample, about 87% were seen once. This sample stems from a study of CD8+ T cells in alopecia areata. Overall study context: In an open-label trial, patients got 5 to 10 mg tofacitinib twice daily.

CDR1 and CDR2 from the germline V gene are SQVTM and ANQGSEA. Trimming took 0 bases from V and 10 from J, leaving 12 bases between them. The CDR3 covers 12 residues. Sequencing was performed on CD8+ T cells sorted from blood, taken at week 0. V gene TRBV29-1 combines with J gene TRBJ1-2, with D uncertain. The clonotype was recovered from a human donor with alopecia areata. CDR3 amino acids: CSVEDVAGHYTF. The CDR3 nucleotides read TGCAGCGTTGAAGATGTGGCAGGCCACTACACCTTC.